Listed here are 22 T cell receptor beta chains from one sample, sequenced in a study of cytomegalovirus exposure and HLA in healthy donors. The PCR used 60 Vbeta and 13 Jbeta primers. The assay was immunoSEQ multiplex PCR, and TCRdb's table has in-frame clones only and misses some. In the table there are about 150,000 clones, roughly 79% of which are singletons. What was sequenced was PBMCs. These receptors were taken from a man between 18 and 29 years old in good health and CMV-seronegative.

The V and J genes are TRBV19 and TRBJ1-2, with a possible D match to TRBD1 (6 bases). The length of the CDR3 is 13 residues. Trimming took 5 bases from V and 7 from J, leaving 14 bases between them. From germline, CDR1 is LNHDA and CDR2 SQIVND (reference sequence). The chain's CDR3 is CASSPHRERGYTF. CDR3 DNA sequence: TGTGCCAGTAGTCCTCACAGGGAGCGTGGCTACACCTTC.

The J gene is TRBJ2-1, the V gene TRBV7-3; 7 bases match TRBD1. CDR1 is SGHTA and CDR2 is FQGTGA in the germline V gene. The CDR3 covers 14 residues. The V gene end was trimmed by 5 bases and the J gene end by 8 bases; junction bases not matched to a gene: 9. The CDR3 loop is CASSPDRDMDEQFF. Here the CDR3 DNA reads TGTGCCAGCAGCCCAGACAGGGATATGGATGAGCAGTTCTTC.

The genes are TRBV29-1 and TRBJ1-2; 9 nucleotides agree with TRBD1. The CDR3 is 15 amino acids. Germline trimming cut 1 base from V and 3 bases from J; bases unmatched to any gene: 6. CDR1 and CDR2 from the germline V gene are SQVTM and ANQGSEA. The DNA for the CDR3 is TGCAGCGTTGAAGGCTGGGACAGGGTGGACTATGGCTACACCTTC. It translates to CSVEGWDRVDYGYTF.

This clone came up a few times. J is TRBJ2-3 and V is TRBV9, with D uncertain. The germline V gene encodes CDR1 SGDLS and CDR2 YYNGEE. Trimming removed 4 bases at V and 6 bases at J, with 12 bases between. CDR3 length: 13 amino acids. The CDR3 DNA reads TGTGCCAGCAGCATTAGAGGCATTGATACGCAGTATTTT. This gives the protein CASSIRGIDTQYF. The whole variable domain, filled in from reference TRBV9 and TRBJ2-3, reads DSGVTQTPKHLITATGQRVTLRCSPRSGDLSVYWYQQSLDQGLQFLIQYYNGEERAKGNILERFSAQQFPDLHSELNLSSLELGDSALYFCASSIRGIDTQYFGPGTRLTVL.

V gene TRBV19 combines with J gene TRBJ2-4; 7 bases map to TRBD1. This CDR3 spans 17 amino acids. Germline CDR1 reads LNHDA; CDR2 reads SQIVND (reference sequence). V dropped 4 bases and J dropped 0; count of bases not matched to a gene: 9. The CDR3 DNA reads as TGTGCCAGTAGTACCGGGACAGAACTACTAGCCAAAAACATTCAGTACTTC. It encodes CASSTGTELLAKNIQYF.

This chain uses TRBV29-1 with TRBJ2-3; D is perhaps TRBD2 (5 bases). Germline V CDR1 and CDR2: SQVTM, ANQGSEA. CDR3 size: 12 residues. The ends were cut back, 4 bases at V and 1 base at J, with 6 bases in the middle. CDR3 sequence (DNA): TGCAGCGTTGGGCGGGGCACAGATACGCAGTATTTT. Protein sequence: CSVGRGTDTQYF.

The DNA for the CDR3 is TGTGCCAGCAGTGAACTGCCTAGCGGGGGGGGCTCGGAGACCCAGTACTTC. It encodes CASSELPSGGGSETQYF. The gene calls are TRBV2 and TRBJ2-5; TRBD2 matches 12 bases. This CDR3 spans 17 amino acids. From germline, CDR1 is SNHLY and CDR2 FYNNEI. Losses at the gene ends were 2 bases for V and 5 bases for J; bases not matched to a gene: 9.

The genes are TRBV5-1 and TRBJ1-1, with TRBD1 matching over 11 bases. After removal of 5 bases from V and 3 bases from J, the junction contained 3 bases not matched to a gene. The CDR3 totals 14 residues. The germline V gene encodes CDR1 SGHRS and CDR2 YFSETQ. The CDR3 is CASSRGQGDTEAFF. CDR3 coding DNA: TGCGCCAGCAGTAGGGGACAGGGGGACACTGAAGCTTTCTTT. Full variable domain (rest looked up from reference TRBV5-1 and TRBJ1-1): KAGVTQTPRYLIKTRGQQVTLSCSPISGHRSVSWYQQTPGQGLQFLFEYFSETQRNKGNFPGRFSGRQFSNSRSEMNVSTLELGDSALYLCASSRGQGDTEAFFGQGTRLTVV.

The chain employs TRBV28 and TRBJ1-6; no reliable D call. The germline CDR1 and CDR2 sequences are MDHEN and SYDVKM. This CDR3 is built from 15 residues. Trimming took off 5 bases at V and 7 bases at J, with 15 bases between the two ends. The CDR3 coding sequence is TGTGCCAGCAGTCTTATGGGAGGAAGGAATTCACCCCTCCACTTT. Translation: CASSLMGGRNSPLHF.

The rearrangement uses TRBV6-1 and TRBJ1-1; D ambiguous. The CDR3 has 13 amino acids. Germline V gene data show CDR1 as MNHNS and CDR2 as SASEGT. V lost 8 bases and J lost 0, with 10 bases in between. CDR3 sequence reads: CASGEHLNTEAFF. For the CDR3, the DNA is TGTGCCAGCGGAGAACATTTGAACACTGAAGCTTTCTTT.

This chain connects TRBV4-1 to TRBJ1-5; D call uncertain. The V gene lost 1 base and the J gene lost 1 base, with 8 bases spanning the gap. Germline assignment: CDR1 MGHRA and CDR2 YSYEKL. The CDR3 spans 15 residues. The CDR3 DNA reads TGCGCCAGCAGCCAAGTATTTATCAGCAATCAGCCCCAGCATTTT. It is translated as CASSQVFISNQPQHF.

This clone was picked up a small number of times. The chain employs TRBV5-6 and TRBJ1-1, with D unresolved. This CDR3 spans 11 amino acids. Trimming took off 4 bases at V and 7 bases at J, with 8 bases between the two ends. Per the germline V gene, CDR1 is SGHDT and CDR2 is YYEEEE. This CDR3 reads CASSRYGEAFF. The CDR3 nucleotides read TGTGCCAGCAGCCGATACGGTGAAGCTTTCTTT.

This chain connects TRBV27 to TRBJ2-5; 7 nucleotides align to TRBD1. The J call may be incorrect, as the DNA end agrees better with TRBJ2-7. The germline V gene encodes CDR1 MNHEY and CDR2 SMNVEV (reference sequence). This CDR3 is 15 amino acids long. The CDR3 region is CASSSPGTVGYEQYF. In nucleotides, the CDR3 is TGTGCCAGCAGTTCTCCCGGGACAGTGGGCTACGAGCAGTACTTC.

Comments on this clone: Relative to the germline gene, one junction end is altered; a read error may explain this. The CDR3 spells CACRNFGANVLTF. As DNA, the CDR3 is TGTGCCTGCAGGAACTTTGGGGCCAACGTCCTGACTTTC. The genes are TRBV6-1 and TRBJ2-6; D is uncertain. In germline, CDR1 is MNHNS, CDR2 SASEGT. The CDR3 has 13 amino acids.

The chain links TRBV6-5 to TRBJ1-1; the match to TRBD1 covers 8 bases. The germline V gene has CDR1 MNHEY and CDR2 SVGAGI. The ends lost 6 bases at V and 7 bases at J; junction bases unmatched: 7. CDR3 length equals 13 residues. This chain's CDR3 is CASRYRDRSEAFF. CDR3 bases: TGTGCCAGCAGATACCGGGACAGGAGTGAAGCTTTCTTT.

The chain couples TRBV5-1 to TRBJ2-1; D not certain. The length of the CDR3 is 17 residues. V dropped 0 bases and J dropped 0 bases, with 13 bases sitting between them. Germline CDR1 reads SGHRS; CDR2 reads YFSETQ. As DNA, the CDR3 is TGCGCCAGCAGCTTGGTTGGTCCGCGGAGCTCCTACAATGAGCAGTTCTTC. It specifies CASSLVGPRSSYNEQFF.

V and J are TRBV7-9 and TRBJ2-7, with TRBD1 matching over 8 bases. This CDR3 spans 17 amino acids. V lost 5 bases, J lost 0 bases, and 12 bases stayed unmatched. Germline-derived CDR1 and CDR2 are SEHNR and FQNEAQ (reference sequence). The CDR3 spells CASSGGTGHRFSYEQYV. In nucleotides, the CDR3 is TGTGCCAGCAGCGGAGGGACAGGCCACCGCTTCTCCTACGAGCAGTACGTC.

J is TRBJ1-4 and V is TRBV28; 7 bases are a match to TRBD1. Germline CDR1 reads MDHEN; CDR2 reads SYDVKM. V was clipped by 6 bases and J by 6 bases; unmatched bases: 4. The CDR3 is 13 amino acids. The CDR3 nucleotides read TGTGCCAGCAGCGGCAGGGGGTATGAAAAACTGTTTTTT. It is translated as CASSGRGYEKLFF. Complete variable domain (other parts from reference TRBV28 and TRBJ1-4): DVKVTQSSRYLVKRTGEKVFLECVQDMDHENMFWYRQDPGLGLRLIYFSYDVKMKEKGDIPEGYSVSREKKERFSLILESASTNQTSMYLCASSGRGYEKLFFGSGTQLSVL.

The chain employs TRBV6-5 and TRBJ1-2; D uncertain. Looked up from germline, CDR1 is MNHEY and CDR2 is SVGAGI. The V end was cut by 10 bases, the J end by 3 bases, with 9 bases between. The CDR3 covers 11 residues. The CDR3 DNA reads as TGTGCCACCTCGTCAGACTATGGCTACACCTTC. This translates into CATSSDYGYTF.

V usage is TRBV28 and J usage is TRBJ1-4, with 9 bases that match TRBD1. Losses at the gene ends were 10 bases for V and 8 bases for J; bases not matched to a gene: 8. Germline values: CDR1 MDHEN, CDR2 SYDVKM. CDR3 size: 13 residues. CDR3 protein: CAITGGAGEKLFF. The CDR3 DNA reads TGTGCCATAACAGGGGGCGCCGGGGAAAAACTGTTTTTT.

The chain couples TRBV4-3 to TRBJ2-3, with 11 positions matching TRBD2. This CDR3 contains 16 residues. Germline CDR1 and CDR2: LGHNA and YSLEER. Losses at the gene ends were 1 base for V and 3 bases for J; bases not matched to a gene: 3. The CDR3 region is CASSQARLAGTDTQYF. The CDR3 coding sequence is TGCGCCAGCAGCCAAGCTCGACTAGCGGGAACAGATACGCAGTATTTT.

The rearrangement links TRBV29-1 to TRBJ1-2; no clear D gene. The CDR3 spans 14 residues. The V end was cut by 1 base, the J end by 3 bases, with 12 bases between. CDR1 is SQVTM, CDR2 ANQGSEA, per germline. This CDR3 reads CSVEVKGSYYGYTF. The CDR3, as DNA: TGCAGCGTTGAAGTAAAAGGGAGTTACTATGGCTACACCTTC.